The 3 T cell receptor beta chains below come from one sample, sequenced in a study of T cells in localized non-small cell lung cancer. Sequenced by immunoSEQ multiplex PCR; TCRdb stores in-frame clones only, minus some. The sample contains over 40,000 clones, roughly 83% of which appear only once. The specimen was peripheral blood mononuclear cells, collected before any cancer treatment. These receptors all come from a man aged 35-69 years with stage III lung adenocarcinoma.

This chain connects TRBV4-3 to TRBJ2-7; D may be TRBD1 (6 bases). V was shortened by 0 bases and J by 5 bases, with 17 bases between the two germline ends. Germline V CDR1 and CDR2: LGHNA, YSLEER. The CDR3 spans 16 residues. This chain's CDR3 is CASSQDHNRVSHEQYF. CDR3 in DNA: TGCGCCAGCAGCCAAGATCACAACAGGGTTTCTCACGAGCAGTACTTC.

The rearrangement joins TRBV18 to TRBJ1-1, with D perhaps TRBD1 (6 bases). Between the trimmed V and J ends, which lost 3 bases and 8 bases, there was a span of 13 bases. CDR1 is KGHSH, CDR2 LQKENI, per germline. CDR3 length equals 13 residues. CDR3: CASSPRQDDEAFF. The CDR3 coding sequence is TGTGCCAGCTCACCGAGACAGGACGACGAAGCTTTCTTT.

The chain uses TRBV19 and TRBJ2-6; D is uncertain. This CDR3 is built from 15 residues. Germline values: CDR1 LNHDA, CDR2 SQIVND (reference sequence). Trimming cost V 3 bases and J 1 base, with 7 bases left between them. The CDR3 sequence is CASSIQGSGANVLTF. CDR3 bases: TGTGCCAGTAGTATCCAAGGGTCTGGGGCCAACGTCCTGACTTTC.